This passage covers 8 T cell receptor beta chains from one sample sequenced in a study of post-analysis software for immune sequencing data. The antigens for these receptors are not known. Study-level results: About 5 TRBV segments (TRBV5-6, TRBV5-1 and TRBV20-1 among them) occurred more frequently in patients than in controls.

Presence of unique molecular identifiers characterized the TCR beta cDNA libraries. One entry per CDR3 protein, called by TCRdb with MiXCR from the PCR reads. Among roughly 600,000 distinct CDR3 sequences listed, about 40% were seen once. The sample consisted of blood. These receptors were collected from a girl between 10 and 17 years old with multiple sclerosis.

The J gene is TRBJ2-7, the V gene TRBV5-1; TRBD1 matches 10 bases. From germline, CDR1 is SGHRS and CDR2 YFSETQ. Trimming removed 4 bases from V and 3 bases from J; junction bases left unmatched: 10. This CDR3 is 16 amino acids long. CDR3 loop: CASSRTGTGVLYEQYF. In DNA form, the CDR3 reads TGCGCCAGCAGCCGCACCGGGACAGGGGTTCTCTACGAGCAGTACTTC.

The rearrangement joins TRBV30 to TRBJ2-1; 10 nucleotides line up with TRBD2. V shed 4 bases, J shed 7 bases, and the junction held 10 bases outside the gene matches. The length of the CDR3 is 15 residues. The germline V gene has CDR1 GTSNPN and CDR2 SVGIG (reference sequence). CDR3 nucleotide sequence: TGTGCCTGGACCCAAACTAGCGGGACCTCTAATGAGCAGTTCTTC. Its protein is CAWTQTSGTSNEQFF.

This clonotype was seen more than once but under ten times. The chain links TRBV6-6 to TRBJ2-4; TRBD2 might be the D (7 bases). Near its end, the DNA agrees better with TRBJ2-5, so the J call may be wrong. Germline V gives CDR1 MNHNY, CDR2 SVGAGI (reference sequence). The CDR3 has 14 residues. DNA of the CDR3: TGTGCCAGCAGTTACGCGGGGGCGCGGGAGACCCAGTACTTC. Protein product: CASSYAGARETQYF.

Written as DNA, the CDR3 is TGTGCCAGCAGCTTCCAACCTGGATTGACCGGGGCCGACTACAATGAGCAGTTCTTC. It translates to CASSFQPGLTGADYNEQFF. The rearrangement uses TRBV5-4 and TRBJ2-1; either TRBD1 or TRBD2 may fit D (5 bases each). Trimming removed 2 bases at V and 3 bases at J, with 24 bases between. The CDR3 runs to 19 residues. Germline values: CDR1 SGHNT, CDR2 YYREEE (reference sequence).

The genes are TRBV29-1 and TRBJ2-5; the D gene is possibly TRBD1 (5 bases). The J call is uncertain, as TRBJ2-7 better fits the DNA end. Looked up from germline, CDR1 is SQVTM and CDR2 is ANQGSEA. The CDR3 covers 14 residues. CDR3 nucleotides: TGCAGCGTTGAAGATAAGGCAGGGTCTAGCGAGCAGTACTTC. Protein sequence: CSVEDKAGSSEQYF.

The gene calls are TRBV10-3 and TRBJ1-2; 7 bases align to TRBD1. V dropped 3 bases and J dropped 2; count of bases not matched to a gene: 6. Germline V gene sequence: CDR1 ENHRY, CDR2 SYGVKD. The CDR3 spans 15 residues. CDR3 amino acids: CAISDPGQKNYGYTF. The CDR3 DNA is TGTGCCATCAGTGACCCGGGACAGAAAAACTATGGCTACACCTTC.

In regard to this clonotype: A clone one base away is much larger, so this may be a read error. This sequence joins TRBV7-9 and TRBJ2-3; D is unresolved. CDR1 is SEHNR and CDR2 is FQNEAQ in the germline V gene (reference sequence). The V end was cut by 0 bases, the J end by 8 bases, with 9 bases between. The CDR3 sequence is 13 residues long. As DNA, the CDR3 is TGTGCCAGCAGCTTAGCGCAAAGAGGTACGCAGTATTTT. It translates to CASSLAQRGTQYF.

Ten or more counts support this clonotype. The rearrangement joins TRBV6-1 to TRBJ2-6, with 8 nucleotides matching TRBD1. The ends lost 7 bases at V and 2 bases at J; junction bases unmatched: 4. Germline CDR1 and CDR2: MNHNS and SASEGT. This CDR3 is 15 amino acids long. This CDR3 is CASMIQGAGANVLTF. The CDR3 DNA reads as TGTGCCAGCATGATACAGGGGGCTGGGGCCAACGTCCTGACTTTC.